A single sample gave rise to the 10 T cell receptor beta chains below, sequenced in a study of T cells after yellow fever vaccination. TCRdb called the 5' RACE reads again in MiXCR, with one record for every CDR3 protein. The sample holds some 320,000 distinct CDR3 sequences, 8.7% seen once. The specimen was PBMCs, collected on the day of the first yellow fever vaccination. Every receptor here comes from a man aged 18 to 30 who received the YFV17D yellow fever vaccine.

Here the CDR3 reads CASLDSGGAMDTQYF. DNA for the CDR3: TGTGCCAGCTTGGATAGCGGGGGGGCCATGGATACGCAGTATTTT. This rearrangement joins TRBV6-2 or TRBV6-3 to TRBJ2-3; TRBD2 matches 11 bases. The germline gives CDR1 MNHEY, CDR2 SVGEGT. This CDR3 has 15 residues. With V trimmed by 8 bases and J by 6 bases, 10 bases remained unmatched.

This clonotype was counted many times. This chain joins TRBV6-1 and TRBJ2-3; D gene ambiguous. The ends were cut back, 4 bases at V and 3 bases at J, with 17 bases in the middle. Germline V gene sequence: CDR1 MNHNS, CDR2 SASEGT. The CDR3 runs 16 residues. The CDR3 bases are TGTGCCAGCAGTGGAAATCCGGGCCGTGAGACAGATACGCAGTATTTT. It specifies CASSGNPGRETDTQYF.

The chain uses TRBV5-4 and TRBJ2-5; TRBD2 is a possible D gene (6 bases). The CDR3 has 15 amino acids. V was clipped by 7 bases and J by 2 bases, with 18 bases between them. CDR1 and CDR2 (germline): SGHNT, YYREEE (reference sequence). CDR3 amino acids: CASGTPGLAQETQYF. CDR3 DNA: TGTGCCAGCGGAACCCCGGGACTTGCTCAAGAGACCCAGTACTTC.

This clonotype showed up just a few times. This chain uses TRBV11-2 with TRBJ1-2; 8 bases fit TRBD1. V was clipped by 4 bases and J by 2 bases; unmatched bases: 9. The germline V gene encodes CDR1 SGHAT and CDR2 FQNNGV. This CDR3 spans 16 amino acids. This CDR3 is CASSSLKRTGNYGYTF. CDR3 DNA: TGTGCCAGCAGCTCACTCAAGAGGACAGGGAACTATGGCTACACCTTC.

This sequence joins TRBV5-1 and TRBJ1-1; 9 nucleotides match TRBD1. In germline, CDR1 is SGHRS, CDR2 YFSETQ. With V trimmed by 4 bases and J by 3 bases, 7 bases remained unmatched. The CDR3 is 15 residues long. DNA of the CDR3: TGCGCCAGCAGCCCTCCCAGGACAGGGGACACTGAAGCTTTCTTT. Protein: CASSPPRTGDTEAFF.

This clonotype was counted many times. The chain has TRBV7-2 and TRBJ1-1, with a possible D match to TRBD1 (6 bases). The CDR3 has 15 residues. The V gene's germline CDR1 is SGHTA and CDR2 FQGNSA. The V end was cut by 1 base, the J end by 4 bases, with 13 bases between. The CDR3 coding sequence is TGTGCCAGCAGCTTAGTAGGGGGGGGTGGCACTGAAGCTTTCTTT. Translation gives CASSLVGGGGTEAFF.

The chain recombines TRBV11-3 with TRBJ2-1; weak D call: TRBD1 (5 bases). The V end was cut by 8 bases, the J end by 5 bases, with 22 bases between. The CDR3 consists of 16 residues. Germline CDR1 is SGHNT and CDR2 is YENEEA. The CDR3 spells CASGATVSTHNNEQFF. CDR3 coding DNA: TGTGCCAGCGGGGCCACCGTCTCAACCCACAACAATGAGCAGTTCTTC.

This clonotype was seen a few times. The V call is TRBV4-1, the J call TRBJ2-4, with D perhaps TRBD2 (7 bases). Germline CDR1 is MGHRA and CDR2 is YSYEKL. Trimming cost V 0 bases and J 7 bases, with 22 bases left between them. The CDR3 has 18 residues. The CDR3 DNA reads TGCGCCAGCAGCCAAGATGCGGCGGGGGCCCTGGACGGGAACATTCAGTACTTC. This encodes CASSQDAAGALDGNIQYF.

The J gene is TRBJ2-7, the V gene TRBV6-2 or TRBV6-3, with D possibly being TRBD1 (6 bases). Trimming pared 5 bases from V and 3 bases from J, leaving 14 bases between. Germline-derived CDR1 and CDR2 are MNHEY and SVGEGT. This CDR3 spans 14 amino acids. CDR3 sequence: CASSDRYPYYEQYV. The CDR3 DNA sequence: TGTGCCAGCAGTGACAGGTATCCATACTACGAGCAGTACGTC.

The table lists this clonotype with a few counts. The rearrangement joins TRBV18 to TRBJ2-7, with unresolved D. This CDR3 comprises 11 residues. CDR1 and CDR2 (germline): KGHSH, LQKENI. The V gene lost 5 bases and the J gene lost 5 bases, with 7 bases spanning the gap. The chain's CDR3 is CASSYIDEQYF. CDR3 nucleotide sequence: TGTGCCAGCTCATACATTGACGAGCAGTACTTC.